This T cell receptor (beta chain) was recovered during a study of OX40 agonist ivuxolimab in advanced cancers. Whole-study context: Enrolled patients in dose escalation had cancers that were hepatocellular carcinoma, melanoma, renal cell or head and neck cancer. Eligibility admitted prior anti-PD-1, anti-PD-L1 or anti-CTLA-4 therapy; 40% had some. Study-level findings and limits: The study found among the lowest clonal expansion in partial responders at 0.1-3.0 mg/kg.

Profiled with immunoSEQ multiplex PCR; TCRdb holds only in-frame clones, not every one. Seen here are approximately 32,000 clones, roughly 89% observed once, and the top ten hold 7% to 10%. This CDR3 comprises 14 residues. The germline CDR1 and CDR2 sequences are SNHLY and FYNNEI. The ends lost 3 bases at V and 5 bases at J; junction bases unmatched: 4. As concerns this clone: The antigen is unknown.

This specimen was CD4+ or CD8+ T cells sorted from blood, taken in a trial of the OX40 agonist ivuxolimab. This TCR was sampled from an adult with an advanced solid tumor such as melanoma, head and neck, liver or kidney cancer. The chain recombines TRBV2 with TRBJ2-3; TRBD1 matches 8 bases. This CDR3 is CASSDRGLVDTQYF. CDR3 bases: TGTGCCAGCAGTGACAGGGGGCTGGTAGATACGCAGTATTTT.